The rows below give T cell receptor beta chains drawn from one sample of a study of beta chain features in type 1 diabetes. The data were produced by immunoSEQ multiplex PCR, yet TCRdb's version contains in-frame clones alone and is incomplete. This sample has roughly 140,000 clones, with less than 9% found just once. The material sequenced was central memory CD4+ T cells from blood. These receptors came from a woman under 40 in good health. Both conserved end residues are part of each CDR3. Fields, in order: J gene, D gene, V gene, clone size, CDR3 DNA, CDR3 protein. A D gene is named only where the DNA matches it firmly. The size entry is marked missing in some rows and otherwise reads once, few, many or a size class.

j_call: TRBJ2-2
d_call: -
v_call: TRBV11-2
clone_size: few
cdr3_nt: TGTGCCAGCAGCTTAGGTTTTGGTCGGACAGCGAACACCGGGGAGCTGTTTTTT
cdr3_aa: CASSLGFGRTANTGELFF

j_call: TRBJ2-3
d_call: TRBD2
v_call: TRBV5-1
clone_size: few
cdr3_nt: TGCGCCAGCAGCTTGGCTGGACTAGCGGGCACAGATACGCAGTATTTT
cdr3_aa: CASSLAGLAGTDTQYF

j_call: TRBJ2-4
d_call: TRBD1
v_call: TRBV6-5
clone_size: -
cdr3_nt: TGTGCCAGCAGTTCCGGGACAGGGGCCAAAAACATTCAGTACTTC
cdr3_aa: CASSSGTGAKNIQYF

j_call: TRBJ1-4
d_call: -
v_call: TRBV4-2
clone_size: -
cdr3_nt: TGTGCCAGCAGCCAAGGGGTTGCAGGAGGTAATGAAAAACTGTTTTTT
cdr3_aa: CASSQGVAGGNEKLFF

j_call: TRBJ1-3
d_call: -
v_call: TRBV4-2
clone_size: -
cdr3_nt: TGTGCCAGCAGCCAAAACTTCGCCGGAAACACCATATATTTT
cdr3_aa: CASSQNFAGNTIYF

j_call: TRBJ2-5
d_call: TRBD2
v_call: TRBV6-6
clone_size: -
cdr3_nt: TGTGCCAGCCTCGGGGAGGGCAAGACCCAGTACTTC
cdr3_aa: CASLGEGKTQYF

j_call: TRBJ2-5
d_call: TRBD1
v_call: TRBV7-8
clone_size: -
cdr3_nt: TGTGCCAGCAGTCCTGGACAGGGAGGTTACGAAGAGACCCAGTACTTC
cdr3_aa: CASSPGQGGYEETQYF

j_call: TRBJ1-2
d_call: TRBD1
v_call: TRBV14
clone_size: few
cdr3_nt: TGTGCCAGCAGCCGGATACAGGGGAACTATGGCTACACCTTC
cdr3_aa: CASSRIQGNYGYTF

j_call: TRBJ2-3
d_call: TRBD2
v_call: TRBV5-6
clone_size: few
cdr3_nt: TGTGCCAGCAGCTTGGCACTAGCGGGCCGTAATACGCAGTATTTT
cdr3_aa: CASSLALAGRNTQYF

j_call: TRBJ1-1
d_call: -
v_call: TRBV9
clone_size: once
cdr3_nt: TGTGCCAGCAGCGTACTAGGAGGGAACACTGAAGCTTTCTTT
cdr3_aa: CASSVLGGNTEAFF

j_call: TRBJ1-1
d_call: -
v_call: TRBV6-5
clone_size: -
cdr3_nt: TGTGCCAGCAGCTCTCGAGGGACTGAAGCTTTCTTT
cdr3_aa: CASSSRGTEAFF

j_call: TRBJ2-1
d_call: TRBD2
v_call: TRBV28
clone_size: -
cdr3_nt: TGTGCCAGCAGTTTTGCGGGACTAGCGGCATCGAGCTCCTACAATGAGCAGTTCTTC
cdr3_aa: CASSFAGLAASSSYNEQFF

j_call: TRBJ2-1
d_call: TRBD2
v_call: TRBV5-1
clone_size: few
cdr3_nt: TGCGCCAGCAGAACCTGGACTAGCGCCTACAGCTCCTACAATGAGCAGTTCTTC
cdr3_aa: CASRTWTSAYSSYNEQFF

j_call: TRBJ2-1
d_call: TRBD2
v_call: TRBV9
clone_size: -
cdr3_nt: TGTGCCAGCAGCGTAGGGGGCGGGAGGGTCAATGAGCAGTTCTTC
cdr3_aa: CASSVGGGRVNEQFF

j_call: TRBJ1-5
d_call: -
v_call: TRBV27
clone_size: few
cdr3_nt: TGTGCCAGCAGTTTATTGGCGGGGAATCAGCCCCAGCATTTT
cdr3_aa: CASSLLAGNQPQHF

j_call: TRBJ2-7
d_call: -
v_call: TRBV5-4
clone_size: many
cdr3_nt: TGTGCCAGCCCGCAGGGCCTCCCTCTCTACGAGCAGTACTTC
cdr3_aa: CASPQGLPLYEQYF

j_call: TRBJ1-5
d_call: -
v_call: TRBV19
clone_size: -
cdr3_nt: TGTGCCAGTAGTACCCTCGAGCCCAATCAGCCCCAGCATTTT
cdr3_aa: CASSTLEPNQPQHF

j_call: TRBJ2-5
d_call: -
v_call: TRBV7-9
clone_size: -
cdr3_nt: TGTGCCAGCAGCTTGGCTGAGACCCAGTACTTC
cdr3_aa: CASSLAETQYF

j_call: TRBJ1-4
d_call: TRBD1
v_call: TRBV7-2
clone_size: -
cdr3_nt: TGTGCCAGCAACTTGGACAGGAATGAAAAACTGTTTTTT
cdr3_aa: CASNLDRNEKLFF

j_call: TRBJ1-1
d_call: -
v_call: TRBV4-2
clone_size: -
cdr3_nt: TGTGCCAGCAGCCAAAGGACCCCAGGGCCCACGACGAACACTGAAGCTTTCTTT
cdr3_aa: CASSQRTPGPTTNTEAFF

j_call: TRBJ2-1
d_call: -
v_call: TRBV10-3
clone_size: few
cdr3_nt: TGTGCCATCAGTGAGCAGGGTAATGAGCAGTTCTTC
cdr3_aa: CAISEQGNEQFF

j_call: TRBJ1-5
d_call: TRBD1
v_call: TRBV6-1
clone_size: -
cdr3_nt: TGTGCCAGCAGCAAGACAGGGGTCAATCAGCCCCAGCATTTT
cdr3_aa: CASSKTGVNQPQHF

j_call: TRBJ2-5
d_call: -
v_call: TRBV15
clone_size: -
cdr3_nt: TGTGCCACCAGCAGAGACCAGGGTCGGGAGACCCAGTACTTC
cdr3_aa: CATSRDQGRETQYF

j_call: TRBJ2-7
d_call: TRBD2
v_call: TRBV7-2
clone_size: -
cdr3_nt: TGTGCCAGCAGCTTACAAGCGGGAGAGGGGTACGAGCAGTACTTC
cdr3_aa: CASSLQAGEGYEQYF

j_call: TRBJ2-7
d_call: TRBD2
v_call: TRBV28
clone_size: -
cdr3_nt: TGTGCCAGCAGTTTACCCTTACTAGCGGCCAGCTCCTACGAGCAGTACTTC
cdr3_aa: CASSLPLLAASSYEQYF

j_call: TRBJ2-7
d_call: -
v_call: TRBV6-5
clone_size: -
cdr3_nt: TGTGCCAGCAAGAAGGGACAAAACCTCTACGAGCAGTACTTC
cdr3_aa: CASKKGQNLYEQYF

j_call: TRBJ1-1
d_call: -
v_call: TRBV29-1
clone_size: few
cdr3_nt: TGCAGCGTTGACGGAGGGAACACTGAAGCTTTCTTT
cdr3_aa: CSVDGGNTEAFF

j_call: TRBJ1-1
d_call: TRBD1
v_call: TRBV7-3
clone_size: -
cdr3_nt: TGTGCCAGCAGCCCCCAACAGGGGAGCACTGAAGCTTTCTTT
cdr3_aa: CASSPQQGSTEAFF

j_call: TRBJ2-6
d_call: TRBD1
v_call: TRBV28
clone_size: few
cdr3_nt: TGTGCCAGCAGCAGTCCCCGGACAGGGTTCTCTGGGGCCAACGTCCTGACTTTC
cdr3_aa: CASSSPRTGFSGANVLTF

j_call: TRBJ2-1
d_call: TRBD2
v_call: TRBV14
clone_size: few
cdr3_nt: TGTGCCAGCAGCCAAGCACTAGCGGGAGCGAAAGAGCAGTTCTTC
cdr3_aa: CASSQALAGAKEQFF

j_call: TRBJ2-2
d_call: -
v_call: TRBV7-2
clone_size: few
cdr3_nt: TGTGCCAGCAGCTTACAGGCTACCAACACCGGGGAGCTGTTTTTT
cdr3_aa: CASSLQATNTGELFF

j_call: TRBJ2-5
d_call: -
v_call: TRBV7-2
clone_size: few
cdr3_nt: TGTGCCAGCAGCTTAGCGCCGGGGTGGGAGACCCAGTACTTC
cdr3_aa: CASSLAPGWETQYF

j_call: TRBJ1-5
d_call: -
v_call: TRBV2
clone_size: -
cdr3_nt: TGTGCCAGCAGTGTTTCAGGGGGCAATCAGCCCCAGCATTTT
cdr3_aa: CASSVSGGNQPQHF

j_call: TRBJ2-5
d_call: TRBD2
v_call: TRBV10-3
clone_size: -
cdr3_nt: TGTGCCATCAGGGCACGGCCGGGACTAGCGGGAGTAAAAGAGACCCAGTACTTC
cdr3_aa: CAIRARPGLAGVKETQYF

j_call: TRBJ2-2
d_call: TRBD1
v_call: TRBV7-2
clone_size: few
cdr3_nt: TGTGCCAGCAGCTCGGGACAGGGGGCGGGCACCGGGGAGCTGTTTTTT
cdr3_aa: CASSSGQGAGTGELFF

j_call: TRBJ1-1
d_call: TRBD1
v_call: TRBV12-5
clone_size: -
cdr3_nt: TGTGCTAGTCTCGGGACAGGGGTTGTAACTGAAACTTTCTTT
cdr3_aa: CASLGTGVVTETFF

j_call: TRBJ1-1
d_call: -
v_call: TRBV27
clone_size: few
cdr3_nt: TGTGCCAGCAGTTTAAAGCATAACGCGAACACTGAAGCTTTCTTT
cdr3_aa: CASSLKHNANTEAFF

j_call: TRBJ1-2
d_call: -
v_call: TRBV5-1
clone_size: -
cdr3_nt: TGCGCCAGCAGCTTGTGGGGAGCTGGGGATTATGGCTACACCTTC
cdr3_aa: CASSLWGAGDYGYTF

j_call: TRBJ2-3
d_call: -
v_call: TRBV7-9
clone_size: -
cdr3_nt: TGTGCCATTGACTCGTCTAGCACAGATACGCAGTATTTT
cdr3_aa: CAIDSSSTDTQYF

j_call: TRBJ2-7
d_call: -
v_call: TRBV11-1
clone_size: -
cdr3_nt: TGTGCCAGCAGCTTGAGCAACTACGAGCAGTACTTC
cdr3_aa: CASSLSNYEQYF

j_call: TRBJ1-5
d_call: TRBD1
v_call: TRBV29-1
clone_size: few
cdr3_nt: TGCAGCGTTGTACTACAGGGGAGTGACCAGCCCCAGCATTTT
cdr3_aa: CSVVLQGSDQPQHF

j_call: TRBJ2-2
d_call: -
v_call: TRBV5-4
clone_size: -
cdr3_nt: TGTGCCAGCAGCCAGGACTGGAACACCGGGGAGCTGTTTTTT
cdr3_aa: CASSQDWNTGELFF

j_call: TRBJ2-6
d_call: TRBD1
v_call: TRBV29-1
clone_size: few
cdr3_nt: TGCAGCGTTGCTGGGACAGGGGAATCTGGGGCCAACGTCCTGACTTTC
cdr3_aa: CSVAGTGESGANVLTF

j_call: TRBJ2-5
d_call: TRBD2
v_call: TRBV5-1
clone_size: few
cdr3_nt: TGCGCCAGCAGCCCTAGCGGGAGAACAGGGGAGACCCAGTACTTC
cdr3_aa: CASSPSGRTGETQYF

j_call: TRBJ2-3
d_call: -
v_call: TRBV11-1
clone_size: few
cdr3_nt: TGTGCCAGCAGCTTCCCAGGGGCAGATACGCAGTATTTT
cdr3_aa: CASSFPGADTQYF

j_call: TRBJ2-3
d_call: -
v_call: TRBV4-2
clone_size: few
cdr3_nt: TGTGCCAGCAGCCAAGGGTCCAGACACACAGATACGCAGTATTTT
cdr3_aa: CASSQGSRHTDTQYF

j_call: TRBJ2-3
d_call: -
v_call: TRBV4-2
clone_size: -
cdr3_nt: TGTGCCAGCAGCCAAGATCTTCCCAGGGGCGGCACAGATACGCAGTATTTT
cdr3_aa: CASSQDLPRGGTDTQYF

j_call: TRBJ2-7
d_call: TRBD1
v_call: TRBV18
clone_size: -
cdr3_nt: TGTGCCAGCTCACAAGGACAGGGGACCCACGAGCAGTACTTC
cdr3_aa: CASSQGQGTHEQYF

j_call: TRBJ2-7
d_call: -
v_call: TRBV14
clone_size: few
cdr3_nt: TGTGCCAGCAGCCAAGATGTGGGGGCCCCGACCTACGAGCAGTACTTC
cdr3_aa: CASSQDVGAPTYEQYF

j_call: TRBJ2-5
d_call: TRBD1
v_call: TRBV6-6
clone_size: -
cdr3_nt: TGTGCCAGCAGGATGAACAGGGGGCTACAAGAGACCCAGTACTTC
cdr3_aa: CASRMNRGLQETQYF

j_call: TRBJ2-5
d_call: TRBD2
v_call: TRBV7-3
clone_size: -
cdr3_nt: TGTGCCAGCAGCCCTAGCGGGTCTCAAGAGACCCAGTACTTC
cdr3_aa: CASSPSGSQETQYF

j_call: TRBJ2-7
d_call: TRBD2
v_call: TRBV11-1
clone_size: -
cdr3_nt: TGTGCCAGCAGCTTTAGGACTAGCGGGGCCTACGAGCAGTACTTC
cdr3_aa: CASSFRTSGAYEQYF

j_call: TRBJ2-7
d_call: -
v_call: TRBV9
clone_size: few
cdr3_nt: TGTGCCAGCAGCGTGGCGGGAACCTCCTACGAGCAGTACTTC
cdr3_aa: CASSVAGTSYEQYF

j_call: TRBJ2-5
d_call: TRBD2
v_call: TRBV7-6
clone_size: -
cdr3_nt: TGTGCCAGCAGCTCCGTGGCTAGCGGTTCAAACACCCAGTACTTC
cdr3_aa: CASSSVASGSNTQYF

j_call: TRBJ1-3
d_call: -
v_call: TRBV6-6
clone_size: many
cdr3_nt: TGTGCCAGCAGACCGGGACTCCTCTCTGGAAACACCATATATTTT
cdr3_aa: CASRPGLLSGNTIYF